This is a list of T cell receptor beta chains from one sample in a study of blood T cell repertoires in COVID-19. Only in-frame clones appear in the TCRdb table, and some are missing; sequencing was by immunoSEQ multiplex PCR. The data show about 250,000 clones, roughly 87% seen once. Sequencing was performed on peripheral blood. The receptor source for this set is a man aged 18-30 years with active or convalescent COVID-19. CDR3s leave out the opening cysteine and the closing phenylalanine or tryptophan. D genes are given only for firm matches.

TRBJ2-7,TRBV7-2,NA,ASSFDRNYEQY
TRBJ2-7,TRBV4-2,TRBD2,ASSQDATLAGGVYEQY
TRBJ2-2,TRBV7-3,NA,ASSLSGPTGELF
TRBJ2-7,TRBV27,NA,ASSLSNGHRSAYEQY
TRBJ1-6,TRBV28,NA,ASSLQEGIGSPLH
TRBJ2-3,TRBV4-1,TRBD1,ASQFTPGTGVTDTQY
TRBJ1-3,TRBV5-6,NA,ASGIQGSGNTIY
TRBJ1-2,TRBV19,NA,ASRKSEGGDYGYT
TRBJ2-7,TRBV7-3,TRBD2,ASSPGPLAGGREQY
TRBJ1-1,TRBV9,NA,ASGQQNTEAF
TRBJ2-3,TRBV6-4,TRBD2,ASSASGGTDTQY
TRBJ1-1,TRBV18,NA,ASSPIPRTAEAF
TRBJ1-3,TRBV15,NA,ATSREYRGGSGNTIY
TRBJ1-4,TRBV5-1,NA,ASSSLDGLNEKLF
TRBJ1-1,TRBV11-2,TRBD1,ASSSWDRGLNTEAF
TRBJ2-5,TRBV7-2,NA,ASSLGGPQETQY
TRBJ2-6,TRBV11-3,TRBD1,ASSLGQGSSGANVLT
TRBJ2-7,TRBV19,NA,ARTVTGRGVYEQY
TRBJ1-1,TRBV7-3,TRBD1,ASSLTTGGTEAF
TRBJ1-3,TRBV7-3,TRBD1,ASSVTGGSGNTIY
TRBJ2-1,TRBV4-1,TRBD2,ASSQALAALEQF
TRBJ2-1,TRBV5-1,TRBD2,ASSLVSSGSNEQF
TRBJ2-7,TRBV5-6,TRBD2,ASSLWREVYEQY
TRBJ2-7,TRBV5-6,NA,ASSSSEGGPAEQY
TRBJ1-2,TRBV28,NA,ASSLTSSGYT
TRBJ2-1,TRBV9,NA,ASSVETGTVGQF
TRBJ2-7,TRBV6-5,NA,ASNLRGEQY
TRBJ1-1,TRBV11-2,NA,ASSLDFRDGSWEAF
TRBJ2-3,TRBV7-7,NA,ASSSAAGGSTDTQY
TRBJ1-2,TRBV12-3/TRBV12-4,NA,ASSRVVDGYT
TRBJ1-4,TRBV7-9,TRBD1,ASSERQGSGTNEKLF
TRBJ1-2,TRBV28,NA,ASSLLEDNYGYT
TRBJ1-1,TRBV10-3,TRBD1,AIRDRARDTEAF
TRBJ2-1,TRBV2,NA,ASSEALRRTGEQF
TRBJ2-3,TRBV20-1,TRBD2,SASGLAGLTDTQY
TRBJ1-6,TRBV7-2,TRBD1,ASSLTDRYNSPLH
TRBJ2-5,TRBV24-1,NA,ATSAGTLQETQY
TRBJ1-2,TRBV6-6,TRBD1,ASSLQGANYGYT
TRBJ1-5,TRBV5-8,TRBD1,ASSLEGAGNQPQH
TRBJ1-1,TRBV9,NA,ASSVVNGGTEAF
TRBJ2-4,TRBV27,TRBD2,ASRPERGVGIQY
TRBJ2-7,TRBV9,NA,ASSVAPSDPYEQY
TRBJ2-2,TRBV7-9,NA,ASDPVRGKNTGELF
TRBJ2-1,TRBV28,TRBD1,ATHPLDRVYNEQF
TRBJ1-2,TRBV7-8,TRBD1,ASSLGRAGGGFGYT
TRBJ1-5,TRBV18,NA,ASSPREVGAFEPQH
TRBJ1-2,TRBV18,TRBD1,ASSPWTGSNYGYT